These 14 T cell receptor beta chains came from one sample sequenced in a study of vaccination effects on CD4 cells after COVID-19. These receptors have no identified antigens. Following 10 days of culture, CD4+ T cells were isolated. Each participant was given two doses of one vaccine (BNT162b2 or mRNA-1273). TCRdb keeps only in-frame clones here, not all; method: immunoSEQ multiplex PCR. This table has about 66,000 clones, around 70% appearing once. The sequencing used CD4+ T cells from PBMCs cultured without peptide, collected after COVID-19 vaccination. Receptors originate from a human donor who received a COVID-19 vaccine.

This clone came up once. The V gene is TRBV7-2, the J gene TRBJ2-1; TRBD2 aligns across 7 bases. The CDR3 consists of 16 residues. Germline V CDR1 and CDR2: SGHTA, FQGNSA. The V gene end was trimmed by 5 bases and the J gene end by 7 bases; junction bases not matched to a gene: 14. DNA of the CDR3: TGTGCCAGCAGCCATTGGGGTGGGCGGGGGTTAAATGAGCAGTTCTTC. It specifies CASSHWGGRGLNEQFF. Filled out from reference TRBV7-2 and TRBJ2-1, the complete variable domain reads GAGVSQSPSNKVTEKGKDVELRCDPISGHTALYWYRQSLGQGLEFLIYFQGNSAPDKSGLPSDRFSAERTGGSVSTLTIQRTQQEDSAVYLCASSHWGGRGLNEQFFGPGTRLTVL.

This chain joins TRBV30 and TRBJ2-2, with D perhaps matching TRBD1 (6 bases). The CDR3 runs 14 residues. Trimming left V 0 bases short and J 6 bases short, with 11 bases between. From germline, CDR1 is GTSNPN and CDR2 SVGIG (reference sequence). In DNA, the CDR3 is TGTGCCTGGAGTGTACAAGAGGGGGCCGGGGAGCTGTTTTTT. Its translation: CAWSVQEGAGELFF.

The gene calls are TRBV5-1 and TRBJ1-4; 7 bases map to TRBD1. Germline V gives CDR1 SGHRS, CDR2 YFSETQ. The CDR3 length is 15 residues. The V and J ends lost 3 bases and 4 bases, in that order; junction bases with no gene match: 6. CDR3 nucleotides: TGCGCCAGCAGCTCTAGGACAGGAGATAATGAAAAACTGTTTTTT. This codes for CASSSRTGDNEKLFF.

This chain connects TRBV2 to TRBJ2-1, with D unresolved. V was shortened by 4 bases and J by 5 bases, with 3 bases between the two germline ends. The CDR3 is made up of 11 amino acids. Germline CDR1 and CDR2: SNHLY and FYNNEI. CDR3 sequence (DNA): TGTGCCAGCAGTGGTCACAATGAGCAGTTCTTC. This encodes CASSGHNEQFF.

V gene TRBV5-8 combines with J gene TRBJ2-1; unclear D gene. V was trimmed by 2 bases and J by 4 bases, leaving 10 bases between them. There are 14 residues in the CDR3. Germline lookup yields CDR1 SGHTS and CDR2 YDEGEE. CDR3: CASSFRLAYNEQFF. Written as DNA, the CDR3 is TGTGCCAGCAGCTTTAGGCTGGCTTACAATGAGCAGTTCTTC.

V is TRBV6-1 and J is TRBJ1-2, with TRBD1 as a possible D gene (5 bases). This CDR3 comprises 15 residues. The V end was cut by 0 bases, the J end by 0 bases, with 8 bases between. The germline CDR1 and CDR2 sequences are MNHNS and SASEGT. The CDR3 DNA follows: TGTGCCAGCAGTGAAGCGGGGGGGTCTAACTATGGCTACACCTTC. This translates into CASSEAGGSNYGYTF.

The table lists this clone with a few counts. The J gene is TRBJ1-1, the V gene TRBV6-5, with 7 positions matching TRBD1. Germline assignment: CDR1 MNHEY and CDR2 SVGAGI. CDR3 length: 15 residues. Losses at the gene ends were 2 bases for V and 4 bases for J; bases not matched to a gene: 7. CDR3 loop: CASSYTRQGGTEAFF. The CDR3 DNA sequence: TGTGCCAGCAGTTACACAAGACAGGGCGGCACTGAAGCTTTCTTT.

This sequence joins TRBV27 and TRBJ2-2; the D is unclear. V lost 5 bases and J 1 base, leaving 5 bases between the germline ends. Germline V gene lookup returns CDR1 MNHEY and CDR2 SMNVEV (reference sequence). The CDR3 contains 13 residues. CDR3 DNA sequence: TGTGCCAGCAGTCTACTGAACACCGGGGAGCTGTTTTTT. Translating gives CASSLLNTGELFF.

V usage is TRBV7-6 and J usage is TRBJ2-2; unclear D gene. V was trimmed by 3 bases and J by 1 base, leaving 6 bases between them. The CDR3 sequence is 14 residues long. Germline values: CDR1 SGHVS, CDR2 FNYEAQ. The CDR3 spells CASSFTENTGELFF. The CDR3 bases are TGTGCCAGCAGCTTCACAGAGAACACCGGGGAGCTGTTTTTT.

This clone showed up just once. The chain joins TRBV5-1 to TRBJ1-1, with 10 bases fitting TRBD1. V gave up 4 bases and J gave up 5 bases; unmatched junction bases: 2. CDR3 size: 13 residues. Germline-derived CDR1 and CDR2 are SGHRS and YFSETQ. The CDR3 protein is CASSQDRGTEAFF. For the CDR3, the DNA is TGCGCCAGCAGCCAGGACAGGGGGACTGAAGCTTTCTTT.

The rearrangement links TRBV19 to TRBJ2-4, with D unclear. The CDR3 has 13 amino acids. Trimming stripped 5 bases from V and 3 bases from J, with 8 bases between. Per germline, CDR1 LNHDA and CDR2 SQIVND (reference sequence). CDR3 nucleotides: TGTGCCAGTAGTTCAGTGGACAAAAACATTCAGTACTTC. Translation: CASSSVDKNIQYF.

CDR3 bases: TGCGCCAGTCCGGGGCTTCCTTTCTTT. It codes for CASPGLPFF. This chain joins TRBV5-1 and TRBJ1-1; weak D call: TRBD1 (5 bases). V was pared by 8 bases and J by 12 bases, with 11 bases between. This CDR3 region has 9 residues. Germline loops: CDR1 SGHRS, CDR2 YFSETQ.

This clone came up a few times. J is TRBJ1-5 and V is TRBV6-6; a weak D match, TRBD1 (6 bases). V lost 5 bases to trimming and J lost 1 base, with 18 bases between them. Germline V gives CDR1 MNHNY, CDR2 SVGAGI (reference sequence). CDR3 length: 17 amino acids. The chain's CDR3 is CASSPIWGQKSNQPQHF. The DNA for the CDR3 is TGTGCCAGCAGTCCTATCTGGGGACAAAAGAGCAATCAGCCCCAGCATTTT.

The chain combines TRBV4-3 with TRBJ1-6; no clear D. Trimming cost V 0 bases and J 9 bases, with 6 bases left between them. Per germline, CDR1 LGHNA and CDR2 YSLEER. The CDR3 has 13 residues. The CDR3 here is CASSQEARSPLHF. The CDR3, as DNA: TGCGCCAGCAGCCAAGAGGCTCGTTCACCCCTCCACTTT.